This TCR beta chain was identified in a study of OX40 agonist ivuxolimab in advanced cancers. The overall study: Recorded diagnoses for dose-escalation patients were hepatocellular carcinoma, melanoma, renal cell or head and neck cancer. Partial responses were achieved by three patients, of whom one had hepatocellular carcinoma and two had cutaneous melanoma. Overall study findings and caveats: The study observed clonal expansion of CD4+ and CD8+ blood T cells by week 6 at 0.1 to 3.0 mg/kg.

Autoimmune disease history or systemic immunosuppression excluded patients. Repertoires were generated with immunoSEQ multiplex PCR, while TCRdb's copy carries only in-frame clones and drops some. The data contain about 85,000 clones, 80% to 90% of them singletons. Trimming took off 3 bases at V and 6 bases at J, with 14 bases between the two ends. Germline V gene data show CDR1 as SNHLY and CDR2 as FYNNEI. This CDR3 is 14 amino acids long. For this clone: Its antigen is as yet unknown.

The specimen comprised CD4+ or CD8+ T cells sorted from blood, sampled in a trial of the OX40 agonist ivuxolimab. The sequence came from an adult with an advanced solid tumor such as melanoma, head and neck, liver or kidney cancer. The genes are TRBV2 and TRBJ1-2; D gene uncertain. The CDR3 region has the DNA TGTGCCAGCAGTGAGAGGGCAGCACGGGATGGCTACACCTTC. This encodes CASSERAARDGYTF. Using reference TRBV2 and TRBJ1-2 for the parts outside the CDR3, the full variable domain is EPEVTQTPSHQVTQMGQEVILRCVPISNHLYFYWYRQILGQKVEFLVSFYNNEISEKSEIFDDQFSVERPDGSNFTLKIRSTKLEDSAMYFCASSERAARDGYTFGSGTRLTVV.